This TCR beta chain was profiled in a study of beta chain features in type 1 diabetes. About the study: Age, gender, cell numbers and subset yield matched between patients and controls. The study examined 107,917,701 sorted cells across all samples.

CDR3 length: 15 amino acids. Per the germline V gene, CDR1 is GTSNPN and CDR2 is SVGIG (reference sequence). Trimming left V 3 bases short and J 2 bases short, with 11 bases between. Notes on the study in general: Diminished insertions and augmented deletions at VDJ junctions characterized type 1 diabetes patients.

Sorted populations all exceeded 98% purity. TCRB transcripts that were expressed got sequenced, as all of the isolated RNA had been reverse transcribed. The table came from immunoSEQ multiplex PCR; TCRdb's copy has only in-frame clones and leaves some out. The sample holds some 60,000 clones, roughly three fifths seen once. Concerning this clone itself: Its antigen is undetermined.

Material for sequencing was Tregs from blood. The receptor was derived from a woman younger than 30 in good health. The gene calls are TRBV30 and TRBJ2-6, with D tentatively TRBD1 (5 bases). In DNA, the CDR3 is TGTGCCTGGAGCGCAGGGTTTCCTGGGGCCAACGTCCTGACTTTC. Translating gives CAWSAGFPGANVLTF.